This T cell receptor (beta chain) was profiled in a study of cytomegalovirus exposure and HLA in healthy donors (dated by TCRdb to 2017 to 2019). Describing the broader study: An earlier analysis of 587 of the donors reported 250 to 300 Gb of sequence data and 95 million to 140 million unique TCR beta sequences obtained from roughly 170 million T cells. Approximately 310 gigabases of sequencing data and around 85 million unique TCR sequences made up an early release that covered approximately 700 HLA-typed donors. Of the roughly 400 genotyped donors, over 65% fell in the genetic ancestry cluster associated with self-reported Caucasian donors. The study aimed to test whether signatures of past pathogen exposure could be identified by cataloging public T cell receptors. Using immunosequencing, the study profiled T cell repertoires from 666 subjects and related those repertoires to cytomegalovirus serostatus. A separate validation cohort of approximately 120 different subjects was used in addition to the 666-subject first cohort. The study combined high-throughput TCR immunosequencing, statistical association of individual TCRs with disease status, and machine learning to predict cytomegalovirus infection status. A later analysis re-analyzed previously published TCR beta repertoires from several hundred donors and added high-resolution HLA genotyping to study TCR occurrence patterns. In the later analysis, no new phenotypic data were used to find candidate immune exposures; instead, reliance was placed on TCR beta sequences and their occurrence across donors. An earlier analysis of 587 of the donors used high-throughput TCR beta sequencing to judge whether each TCR beta V gene segment behaved as functional or pseudogenic. Donor age, sex, ethnicity and CMV serostatus were compiled together with the repertoire data. In a later genetic analysis, genome-wide SNP genotypes for about 55% of the roughly 670 donors were used, and that subset was treated as a discovery cohort. All discovery cohort repertoires had been generated using a single sequencing platform. Both class I and class II loci were covered by HLA typing, at four-digit resolution. Typing coverage varied by locus: roughly 620-640 donors for A, B, C, DRB1 and DQB1; roughly 500 for DQA1; approximately 610 for DPA1; roughly 450 for DPB1. Several DR-DQ haplotypes were treated as single units for association and clustering because of strong linkage in the cohort. On average, over 200,000 unique TCR beta nucleotide sequences were sequenced per donor among a few hundred genotyped donors of the cohort, with 15% to 20% of those sequences being non-productive. Findings and caveats that apply to the study as a whole: Most TCR sequences were observed very rarely across donors, whereas some public TCRs were present in many individuals. Sequencing depth was assumed to be roughly uniform across donors in the presence/absence analyses, though that assumption may not hold. In a later analysis, several top co-occurrence clusters were reported to appear linked to parvovirus B19, influenza, CMV and Epstein-Barr virus. The cohort was sequenced for TCR beta chains only, and without alpha or paired-chain data the features that could be detected were limited. Assigning TCR associations to individual alleles was difficult when HLA alleles, especially DR and DQ, strongly co-occurred. According to a later analysis, TCR association rates differed among HLA loci, with DRB1 alleles showing the most associated TCRs and HLA-C alleles showing the fewest. For the cohort, immune exposure information was limited to CMV serostatus. It was suggested by the authors that the approach could potentially be generalized to other disease states and immunological phenotypes. A total of fewer than 200 TCR beta chains were listed by the study as associated with cytomegalovirus. A further reported finding was that TCR beta sequences accurately predicted the HLA-A and HLA-B alleles for most subjects in the first cohort. Three of the identified cytomegalovirus-associated TCR beta chains were confirmed in vitro to be specific for cytomegalovirus antigens. In a later analysis, HLA-associated TCR beta chains showed more clonal expansion and lower generation probabilities than non-associated chains that were equally common. Because counts were too low, under 20 rarely observed V segments, including chromosome 9 orphons, were left out of the earlier analysis of a few hundred of the donors. HLA typing was unavailable for some donors at each locus, so association tests used only the typed subset. Correlated functional status among segregating V segments might reflect linkage disequilibrium, but an unknown experimental factor could not be ruled out. The sequencing pipeline was judged likely to have produced a cluster of highly shared sequence variants as a technical artifact. Cytomegalovirus status was reported to be diagnosed by the classifier with high specificity and sensitivity in both the original and validation cohorts. In an earlier analysis of about 540 of the donors, most TCR beta V segments were observed in productive rearrangements about 90% or about 30% of the time, broadly matching IMGT annotations. Compared with the roughly 700-donor mean, donors in an Asian-associated ancestry cluster had fewer N-insertions in productive TCRs, according to a later genetic analysis. Because the 87-base-pair reads could not distinguish some IMGT-functional V segments, including TRBV6-2 and TRBV6-3, those segments were excluded. In a later analysis, most CMV-associated TCR beta chains were found to appear HLA-restricted, with HLA associations seemingly driven largely by CMV exposure. In a later genetic analysis, a missense DCLRE1C variant was associated with V-gene and J-gene trimming of TCR beta chains, and the association was replicated in an independent cohort. A later analysis associated 15,000 or so TCR beta sequences with specific HLA alleles at a false discovery rate of 0.05.

Libraries were prepared through the immunoSEQ multiplex PCR assay. For the multiplex PCR, a mixture combining 60 forward primers for TCR Vbeta segments and 13 reverse primers for TCR Jbeta segments was used. Amplification of the CDR3 region of rearranged TCR beta genes was performed with a multiplex PCR assay on genomic DNA. The Illumina HiSeq System was used to sequence the amplified TCR beta libraries as 87-base-pair reads. As for how the authors treated the data: In a later analysis, tens of millions of unique TCR beta chains were counted across the approximately 640 repertoires, and roughly 11 million of these chains were shared by at least two donors. Raw reads were error-corrected and collapsed into unique sequences by a nearest-neighbor algorithm in which closely related sequences were merged to remove PCR and sequencing errors. To assign V, D and J gene segments, CDR3 sequences were aligned to IMGT reference sequences. For a sequence to be retained, a match of at least six nucleotides was required to both a V gene segment and a J gene segment. Rearrangements were called productive when the CDR3 lacked stop codons and stayed in frame with V and J; all others were non-productive. CDR3 was defined by IMGT convention, running from the second conserved V-encoded cysteine to the conserved J-encoded phenylalanine. The earlier analysis of 500 to 600 of the donors excluded sequences that lacked an unambiguous match to a single V gene segment. In an earlier analysis of 587 of the donors, a V segment was called functional when productive rearrangements were above 56.7%, and segregating when the standard deviation between donors exceeded 5%. A statistical classification framework was built to diagnose cytomegalovirus status from the catalog of TCR beta chain sequences. In a later analysis, TCR nucleotide sequences were compared against IMGT/GENE-DB human TR gene sequences so that V and J genes could be assigned. A later analysis assigned CDR3 sequences and most-parsimonious VDJ recombination scenarios with the TCRdist pipeline. In a later analysis, each TCR beta chain was defined by its CDR3 amino acid sequence together with its V-gene family, and reads lacking a unique V-gene family were excluded. A later analysis removed 600 or so highly shared, low-generation-probability nucleotide sequences to deal with suspected cross-contamination and a sequencing artifact. In a later analysis, a clonal expansion index was calculated for each public chain from normalized within-repertoire ranks of inferred template counts. In a later analysis, generation probabilities were computed using a VDJ recombination model fitted to out-of-frame rearrangements, and the results were checked against IGoR. In a later analysis, TCR-TCR, TCR-HLA and TCR-CMV co-occurrence was scored with hypergeometric tests, and a repertoire-size bias correction was applied to TCR pairs. A later analysis estimated false discovery rates by permuting HLA or CMV assignments 20 times. In a later analysis, co-occurring TCRs were grouped using DBSCAN, with TCRdist sequence similarity added in when clustering inside HLA-allele-positive subsets. Co-occurrence clustering excluded repertoires with fewer than 30,000 or more than 120,000 public chains, plus five with anomalous nucleotide sharing. TCRdb carries this immuneACCESS record with in-frame sequences only. Its versions omit some clonotypes, under half of them owing to an unresolved V gene in the studies checked, with the rest unexplained. The V and J calls and clone size come from that table; D and trimming were worked out from the DNA. The sample yields about 120,000 clones; over 60% were counted once. About 2.5% of the sample lies in the top ten.

As to this clone: It lacks a known antigen. The sample holds no much larger clone one base away, and base qualities are not on file.

Here V drops 3 bases and J drops 2 bases, and the junction holds 3 bases not matched to any gene. From its cysteine to its phenylalanine, the CDR3 spans 16 amino acids. Only CDR3 DNA is held: 48 bases, read in frame from base 1. The germline V gene encodes CDR1 SGDLS and CDR2 YYNGEE. In total, 666 healthy bone marrow donors made up the cohort. At the time of sampling, every cohort member was nominally healthy, though immune exposures that went unrecorded were likely present. The donor tested CMV seropositive, placing the donor among the roughly 270 seropositive members of the cohort. A peripheral blood sample was collected from each donor, and TCR beta sequencing was performed on peripheral blood mononuclear cells. The Qiagen DNeasy Blood Extraction Kit was used to extract genomic DNA from the blood cell samples.

This sequence originates from a woman between 40 and 55 years old in good health and CMV-seropositive. Here the chain combines TRBV9 and TRBJ2-3; the central 13 bases match TRBD2. The sample comprised PBMCs. The CDR3 reads as follows: CASSEGTSGNTDTQYF. The base sequence is TGTGCCAGCAGCGAGGGGACTAGCGGGAACACAGATACGCAGTATTTT.